The rows below give T cell receptor beta chains drawn from one sample of a study of CD8 T cells in ankylosing spondylitis. TCRdb called the 5' RACE reads again in MiXCR, with one record for every CDR3 protein. The data show about 800,000 distinct CDR3 sequences, around 11% seen once. Sample: blood, either unsorted or a sorted T cell fraction (not recorded which). These receptors were collected from a male donor with ankylosing spondylitis. Each CDR3 is given with its conserved first and last residue. A D gene is named only where the DNA matches it firmly. Size values are once, few and many counts, or a class for expanded clones, and some rows have none.

V	length	size	D	J	CDR3	DNA
TRBV12-3/TRBV12-4	16	-	TRBD1	TRBJ1-6	CASSRWTGERNSPLHF	TGTGCCAGCAGCCGATGGACAGGGGAAAGGAATTCACCCCTCCACTTT
TRBV20-1	16	few	-	TRBJ2-2	CSARDPRTANTGELFF	TGCAGTGCTAGAGACCCGAGGACTGCAAACACCGGGGAGCTGTTTTTT
TRBV5-1	17	few	TRBD2	TRBJ2-3	CASSFGLADSSTDTQYF	TGCGCCAGCAGCTTTGGACTAGCGGACTCTAGCACAGATACGCAGTATTTT
TRBV7-6	14	-	-	TRBJ2-1	CASSLGPNYNEQFF	TGTGCCAGCAGCTTGGGACCCAATTACAATGAGCAGTTCTTC
TRBV5-5	15	many	-	TRBJ2-2	CASSLSPSLTGELFF	TGTGCCAGCAGCTTGTCCCCGTCACTGACCGGGGAGCTGTTTTTT
TRBV2	16	-	TRBD2	TRBJ2-1	CASSSLLARSYNEQFF	TGTGCCAGCAGTTCCTTACTAGCGCGCTCCTACAATGAGCAGTTCTTC
TRBV3-1	17	-	TRBD2	TRBJ2-1	CASSQERTSGRRNEQFF	TGTGCCAGCAGCCAAGAACGGACTAGCGGGAGGCGGAATGAGCAGTTCTTC
TRBV7-6	15	-	TRBD1	TRBJ2-7	CASSLRQGYPYEQYF	TGTGCCAGCAGCCTTCGACAGGGCTACCCCTACGAGCAGTACTTC
TRBV5-1	14	-	-	TRBJ1-1	CASSLGNSGTEAFF	TGCGCCAGCAGCTTGGGGAACTCTGGCACTGAAGCTTTCTTT
TRBV20-1	10	few	-	TRBJ1-2	CSQLYRGYTF	TGCAGCCAGCTCTACCGGGGCTACACCTTC
TRBV4-2	15	many	TRBD1	TRBJ2-7	CASSQPDRAPQEQYF	TGTGCCAGCAGCCAGCCGGACAGGGCGCCCCAGGAGCAGTACTTC
TRBV2	16	many	-	TRBJ2-4	CASKWENVLAKNIQYF	TGTGCCAGCAAATGGGAGAACGTTCTAGCCAAAAACATTCAGTACTTC
TRBV11-1	13	-	-	TRBJ1-1	CASSRETDTEAFF	TGTGCCAGCAGTCGCGAGACAGACACTGAAGCTTTCTTT
TRBV5-1	14	few	-	TRBJ2-5	CASTILLAEGTQYF	TGCGCCAGCACGATCCTCCTGGCGGAGGGGACCCAGTACTTC
TRBV20-1	15	few	TRBD1	TRBJ1-1	CSANDRGRGWTEAFF	TGCAGTGCAAACGACAGGGGGAGAGGGTGGACTGAAGCTTTCTTT